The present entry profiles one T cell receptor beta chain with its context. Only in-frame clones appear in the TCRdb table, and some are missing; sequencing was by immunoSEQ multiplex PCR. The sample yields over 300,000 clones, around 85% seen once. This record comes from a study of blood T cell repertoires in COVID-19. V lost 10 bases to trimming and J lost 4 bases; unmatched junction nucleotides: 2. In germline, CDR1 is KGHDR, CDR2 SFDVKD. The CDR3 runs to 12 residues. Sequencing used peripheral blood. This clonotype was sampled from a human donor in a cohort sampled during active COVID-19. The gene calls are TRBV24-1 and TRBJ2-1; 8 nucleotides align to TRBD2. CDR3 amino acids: CATAGDYNEQFF. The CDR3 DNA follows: TGTGCCACAGCGGGGGATTACAATGAGCAGTTCTTC.